The 8 T cell receptor beta chains reported below all come from one sample, sequenced in a study of blood T cell repertoires in COVID-19. Repertoires were generated with immunoSEQ multiplex PCR, while TCRdb's copy carries only in-frame clones and drops some. Of about 250,000 clones listed, about four fifths were seen once; the top ten hold about 3.8%. What was sequenced was PBMCs or T cells enriched from blood (not recorded which). The source is a woman aged 40 to 49 who had been exposed to COVID-19.

This clone was recorded a few times. The chain uses TRBV28 and TRBJ2-7; the D is unclear. The CDR3 is 11 amino acids. CDR1 and CDR2 (germline): MDHEN, SYDVKM. V was trimmed by 5 bases and J by 7 bases, leaving 9 bases between them. CDR3 residues: CASSPRVEQYF. The CDR3 DNA sequence: TGTGCCAGCAGTCCCCGCGTGGAGCAGTACTTC.

This rearrangement joins TRBV6-5 to TRBJ1-2; D is uncertain. The length of the CDR3 is 14 residues. Trimming removed 4 bases at V and 0 bases at J, with 9 bases between. Germline assignment: CDR1 MNHEY and CDR2 SVGAGI. CDR3 DNA sequence: TGTGCCAGCAGTTCCCAGGATTCTAACTATGGCTACACCTTC. This codes for CASSSQDSNYGYTF.

The chain uses TRBV29-1 and TRBJ2-3; D is possibly TRBD1 (6 bases). Germline values: CDR1 SQVTM, CDR2 ANQGSEA. V lost 4 bases and J 1 base, leaving 15 bases between the germline ends. This CDR3 is 15 amino acids long. The CDR3 loop reads CSVARTDIRTDTQYF. CDR3 DNA: TGCAGCGTTGCTCGGACAGATATTCGCACAGATACGCAGTATTTT.

The CDR3 protein is CASRNRDRVYGYTF. CDR3 DNA sequence: TGTGCCAGCAGAAACCGGGACAGGGTGTATGGCTACACCTTC. The chain joins TRBV28 to TRBJ1-2; 9 nucleotides agree with TRBD1. The CDR3 has 14 residues. The trim removed 6 bases at V and 5 bases at J, leaving 7 bases unmatched. Germline V gene lookup returns CDR1 MDHEN and CDR2 SYDVKM.

The chain couples TRBV28 to TRBJ2-1; 14 bases are shared with TRBD2. Trimming took 4 bases from V and 8 from J; bases not matched to a gene: 7. The CDR3 length is 16 residues. Germline assignment: CDR1 MDHEN and CDR2 SYDVKM. The CDR3 coding sequence is TGTGCCAGCAGTTCGGGACTAGCGGGGGAACTCGATGAGCAGTTCTTC. Its protein product is CASSSGLAGELDEQFF.

Worth noting for this clone: A junction boundary mismatches the germline segment, possibly from a read error. The J gene is TRBJ1-1, the V gene TRBV7-8; 10 bases are a match to TRBD1. From germline, CDR1 is SGHVS and CDR2 FQNEAQ. This CDR3 has 16 residues. DNA for the CDR3: TGTGCCAGCAACTTACCCGGGACAGGGGTAGACACTGAAGCTTTCTTT. It yields the protein CASNLPGTGVDTEAFF.

DNA of the CDR3: TGTGCCAGCAGCTCGACAGGTTCATTGTACGAGCAGTACTTC. It codes for CASSSTGSLYEQYF. This sequence joins TRBV7-2 and TRBJ2-7, with D possibly being TRBD1 (6 bases). CDR3 length: 14 residues. Trimming left V 4 bases short and J 4 bases short, with 14 bases between. Germline CDR1 reads SGHTA; CDR2 reads FQGNSA.

The chain combines TRBV3-1 (or the pseudogene TRBV3-2) with TRBJ1-4; D remains ambiguous. CDR1 LGHDT and CDR2 YNNKEL come from the germline V gene (reference sequence). V gave up 11 bases and J gave up 8 bases, with 18 bases separating them. This CDR3 has 13 residues. CDR3: CAPEGQRGEKLFF. The CDR3 nucleotides are TGTGCCCCAGAGGGTCAGCGTGGGGAAAAACTGTTTTTT.